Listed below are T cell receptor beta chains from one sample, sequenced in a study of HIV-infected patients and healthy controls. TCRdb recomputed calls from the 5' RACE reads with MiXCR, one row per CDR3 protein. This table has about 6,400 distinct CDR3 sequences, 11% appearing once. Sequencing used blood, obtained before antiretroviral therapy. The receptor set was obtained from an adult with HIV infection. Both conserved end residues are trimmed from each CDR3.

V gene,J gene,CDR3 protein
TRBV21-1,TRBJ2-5,ASSNSGTSGSFRETQY
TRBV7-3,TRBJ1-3,ASSSQPGVAGNTIY
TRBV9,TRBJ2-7,ASSEPRTGSSYEQY
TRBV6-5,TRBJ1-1,ASRGTGMGTEAF
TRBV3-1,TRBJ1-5,ASSYSRSIGQPQH
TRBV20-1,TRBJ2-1,SARDIAAGEQF
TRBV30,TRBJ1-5,AWKDRGSIHQPQH
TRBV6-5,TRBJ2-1,ASSYGTSGSLSYNEQF
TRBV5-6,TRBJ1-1,ASSLNTEAF
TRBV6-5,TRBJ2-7,ASSYFSSYEQY
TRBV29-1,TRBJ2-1,SVELAGGYNEQF
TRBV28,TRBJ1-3,ASSLMADTIY
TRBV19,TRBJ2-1,ASRALAGYNEQF
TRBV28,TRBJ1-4,ASINDKGGEKLF
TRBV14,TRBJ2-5,ASSQEIGSTQY
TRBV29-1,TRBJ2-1,SVVSSYNEQF
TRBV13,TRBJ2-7,ASSLGLGAGYEQY
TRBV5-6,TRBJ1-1,ASSTRQATLYAF
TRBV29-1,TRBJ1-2,SVDRVNYGYT
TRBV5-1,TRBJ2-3,ASSSRTGLITDTQY
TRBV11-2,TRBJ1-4,ASSFAGDGEKLF
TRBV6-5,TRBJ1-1,ASSYSEGWQTEAF